Detailed here is one TCR beta chain. Germline CDR1 is SGHNT and CDR2 is YENEEA. The V gene lost 4 bases and the J gene lost 4 bases, with 17 bases spanning the gap. The CDR3 has 15 residues. Original processing methods: Cell counts per sample came from amplifying reference gene primers. The table came from immunoSEQ multiplex PCR; TCRdb's copy has only in-frame clones and leaves some out. D and trimming were read from the DNA, whereas the V and J calls and clone size are those reported in that table. Here the sample spans 120,000 or so clones, roughly nine tenths being singletons. The data were obtained in a study of blood T cell repertoires in COVID-19. On the study more broadly: The United States, Italy and Spain provided the acute and convalescent COVID-19 samples.

The clonotype was recovered from a man aged 60 to 75 with COVID-19, enrolled during active disease. The chain links TRBV11-3 to TRBJ2-7; possibly TRBD2 for D (5 bases). Sample: peripheral blood. This CDR3 reads CASSSRRGETYEQYF. CDR3 bases: TGTGCCAGCAGCTCACGCCGTGGGGAGACGTACGAGCAGTACTTC.